This T cell receptor beta chain was profiled in a study of CD8 T cells in Susac syndrome. RNA was extracted with the RNeasy kit, and a quantity of roughly 0.45 to 1 ug was reverse transcribed using random hexamers. TCRdb re-called the immunoSEQ multiplex PCR reads with MiXCR, one entry per CDR3 protein. The sample includes tens of thousands of distinct CDR3 sequences, 85% to 95% of them seen just once. Trimming removed 4 bases at V and 8 bases at J, with 9 bases between. The CDR3 runs to 13 residues. Sequenced input: CD4+ T cells from PBMCs. This TCR came from a human donor with Susac syndrome. The chain uses TRBV12-3 or TRBV12-4 and TRBJ1-6; possible D gene TRBD1, 6 bases. The CDR3: CASSSRGYSPLHF. Here the CDR3 DNA reads TGTGCCAGCAGTTCGAGGGGGTATTCACCCCTCCACTTT.